The 15 T cell receptor beta chains in this list originate from one sample, sequenced in a study of T-cell memory formation after mild COVID-19. Each CDR3 protein is one row after TCRdb ran MiXCR on the 5' RACE reads. The data show almost 550,000 distinct CDR3 sequences, 20% seen once. The sample was PBMCs or a T cell subset sorted from them (not recorded which). Receptors were obtained from an adult woman who had mild COVID-19 (a few samples of this study predate the infection). Cell type and time point are not known.

This sequence joins TRBV11-2 and TRBJ2-5; 9 nucleotides agree with TRBD2. The CDR3 contains 20 residues. The J segment lost 2 bases and the V segment lost 1 base, leaving 17 bases of the junction unmatched. Germline assignment: CDR1 SGHAT and CDR2 FQNNGV. CDR3 loop: CASSLGRLAVGLLEQETQYF. CDR3 bases: TGTGCCAGCAGCTTAGGGCGACTAGCGGTGGGGTTACTGGAACAAGAGACCCAGTACTTC.

There are a few counts of this clonotype. J is TRBJ2-3 and V is TRBV6-6; TRBD2 aligns across 15 bases. In germline, CDR1 is MNHNY, CDR2 SVGAGI (reference sequence). The CDR3 has 17 residues. Trimming took 4 bases from V and 2 from J; bases not matched to a gene: 4. This CDR3 reads CASSSGLAGGSTDTQYF. In DNA form, the CDR3 reads TGTGCCAGCAGTTCGGGACTAGCGGGAGGATCCACAGATACGCAGTATTTT.

The chain links TRBV6-5 to TRBJ2-5, with D possibly TRBD1 on 6 matching bases. Germline values: CDR1 MNHEY, CDR2 SVGAGI. CDR3 length: 14 amino acids. The V and J ends lost 4 bases and 4 bases respectively, with 13 bases between them. DNA for the CDR3: TGTGCCAGCAGTTCTATGCTCAGGGGAGAGACCCAGTACTTC. It specifies CASSSMLRGETQYF.

This chain joins TRBV12-3 or TRBV12-4 and TRBJ2-1; 9 bases align to TRBD2. The trim removed 6 bases at V and 6 bases at J, leaving 6 bases unmatched. CDR3 size: 14 residues. This chain's CDR3 is CASSRAGGGNEQFF. CDR3 in DNA: TGTGCCAGCAGCCGAGCGGGAGGAGGCAATGAGCAGTTCTTC.

V gene TRBV5-1 combines with J gene TRBJ2-2; 11 bases agree with TRBD2. With 4 bases clipped from V and 8 bases from J, the junction kept 7 bases outside the gene matches. The CDR3 extends over 15 amino acids. From germline, CDR1 is SGHRS and CDR2 YFSETQ. The CDR3 region has the DNA TGCGCCAGCAGCACTACCGGGACTAGCGGAGGGGAGCTGTTTTTT. This translates into CASSTTGTSGGELFF.

This clonotype was seen a handful of times. The genes are TRBV6-2 or TRBV6-3 and TRBJ2-7; the D is unclear. This CDR3 has 12 residues. V gave up 0 bases and J gave up 6 bases, with 6 bases separating them. In germline, CDR1 is MNHEY, CDR2 SVGEGT. The CDR3 sequence: CASSYSDAEQYF. CDR3 coding DNA: TGTGCCAGCAGTTACTCCGACGCCGAGCAGTACTTC.

This clonotype was found a few times. The V gene is TRBV6-5, the J gene TRBJ1-1; D may be TRBD1 (6 bases). The CDR3 runs to 12 residues. Trimming cost V 8 bases and J 3 bases, with 10 bases left between them. Looked up from germline, CDR1 is MNHEY and CDR2 is SVGAGI. CDR3 sequence (DNA): TGTGCCAGCCACAGGGAAGACACTGAAGCTTTCTTT. Its protein is CASHREDTEAFF.

This clonotype was counted a few times. V usage is TRBV4-2 and J usage is TRBJ2-3; D is perhaps TRBD2 (6 bases). The CDR3 extends over 15 amino acids. The V end lost 4 bases, the J end lost 4 bases, and 15 bases lay between the germline ends. Germline values: CDR1 LGHNA, CDR2 YNFKEQ. As DNA, the CDR3 is TGTGCCAGCAGCCCCCGGAGGGCAGTATCAGATACGCAGTATTTT. It is translated as CASSPRRAVSDTQYF.

This clonotype was recorded a few times. CDR3 region: CAWGSMGARYNEQFF. The CDR3 DNA reads TGTGCCTGGGGTTCTATGGGCGCCCGATACAATGAGCAGTTCTTC. This chain links TRBV30 with TRBJ2-1; D is undetermined. Germline CDR1 reads GTSNPN; CDR2 reads SVGIG (reference sequence). This CDR3 region has 15 residues. The V end lost 5 bases, the J end lost 4 bases, and 18 bases lay between the germline ends.

This CDR3 reads CASRELDRGTEAFF. The CDR3 coding sequence is TGTGCCAGCAGAGAGCTCGACCGAGGTACTGAAGCTTTCTTT. V and J are TRBV28 and TRBJ1-1; D ambiguous. Germline-derived CDR1 and CDR2 are MDHEN and SYDVKM. CDR3 size: 14 residues. Trimming removed 6 bases at V and 5 bases at J, with 16 bases between.

A few counts support this clonotype. This chain links TRBV24-1 with TRBJ2-2, with 8 bases aligning to TRBD2. Losses at the gene ends were 7 bases for V and 4 bases for J; bases not matched to a gene: 4. This CDR3 is built from 14 residues. The V gene's germline CDR1 is KGHDR and CDR2 SFDVKD. The CDR3 loop reads CATSIAGTTGELFF. The CDR3 coding sequence is TGTGCCACCAGCATAGCGGGAACCACCGGGGAGCTGTTTTTT.

The CDR3 DNA reads as TGTGCCATCAGTGAGGGATCGGTGGACACCATATATTTT. Its protein product is CAISEGSVDTIYF. V is TRBV10-3 and J is TRBJ1-3, with no clear D. The V and J ends lost 2 bases and 8 bases respectively, with 10 bases between them. There are 13 residues in the CDR3. Germline CDR1 reads ENHRY; CDR2 reads SYGVKD.

This clonotype was observed a handful of times. The V call is TRBV6-5, the J call TRBJ1-3; D is uncertain. CDR3 length: 14 residues. Trimming took off 0 bases at V and 1 base at J, with 4 bases between the two ends. Per the germline V gene, CDR1 is MNHEY and CDR2 is SVGAGI. The CDR3: CASSYSNSGNTIYF. In DNA form, the CDR3 reads TGTGCCAGCAGTTACTCCAATTCTGGAAACACCATATATTTT.

The V gene is TRBV9, the J gene TRBJ2-1; D uncertain. Germline V gene data show CDR1 as SGDLS and CDR2 as YYNGEE. The CDR3 is 16 residues long. V lost 4 bases to trimming and J lost 0 bases, with 14 bases between them. The CDR3 DNA reads as TGTGCCAGCAGCACCCTAACGCTTAGCTCCTACAATGAGCAGTTCTTC. It specifies CASSTLTLSSYNEQFF.

The chain has TRBV30 and TRBJ1-4, with a tentative D call TRBD1 (6 bases). The CDR3 has 13 amino acids. The germline CDR1 and CDR2 sequences are GTSNPN and SVGIG (reference sequence). V lost 7 bases to trimming and J lost 1 base, with 10 bases between them. The CDR3: CAYTRGTNEKLFF. CDR3 nucleotide sequence: TGTGCCTACACCAGGGGAACTAATGAAAAACTGTTTTTT. Full variable domain (remainder filled in from reference TRBV30 and TRBJ1-4): SQTIHQWPATLVQPVGSPLSLECTVEGTSNPNLYWYRQAAGRGLQLLFYSVGIGQISSEVPQNLSASRPQDRQFILSSKKLLLSDSGFYLCAYTRGTNEKLFFGSGTQLSVL.